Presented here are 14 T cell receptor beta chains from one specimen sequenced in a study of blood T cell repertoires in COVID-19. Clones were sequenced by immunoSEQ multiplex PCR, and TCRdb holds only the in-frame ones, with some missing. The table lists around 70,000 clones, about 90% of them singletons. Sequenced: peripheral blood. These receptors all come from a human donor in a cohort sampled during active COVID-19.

The CDR3 DNA reads TGTGCCAGCAGTGAGGACTCATACAATGAGCAGTTCTTC. It codes for CASSEDSYNEQFF. The chain couples TRBV6-1 to TRBJ2-1; D possibly corresponds to TRBD2 (5 bases). The V gene's germline CDR1 is MNHNS and CDR2 SASEGT. There are 13 residues in the CDR3. Trimming removed 3 bases from V and 4 bases from J, with 7 bases in between.

The CDR3: CASSYLLADGQLYGYTF. CDR3 in DNA: TGTGCCAGCAGTTACCTATTAGCGGACGGGCAACTCTATGGCTACACCTTC. The genes are TRBV6-2 or TRBV6-3 and TRBJ1-2; D not resolved. Germline assignment: CDR1 MNHEY and CDR2 SVGEGT. The V end was cut by 2 bases, the J end by 4 bases, with 20 bases between. CDR3 length: 17 amino acids.

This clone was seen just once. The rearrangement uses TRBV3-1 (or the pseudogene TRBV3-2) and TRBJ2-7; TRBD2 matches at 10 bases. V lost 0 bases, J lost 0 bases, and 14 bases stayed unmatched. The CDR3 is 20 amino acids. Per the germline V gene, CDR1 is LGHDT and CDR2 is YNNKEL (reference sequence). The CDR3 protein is CASSQDLGTSATLNSYEQYF. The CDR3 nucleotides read TGTGCCAGCAGCCAAGATTTGGGGACTAGCGCGACCTTAAACTCCTACGAGCAGTACTTC.

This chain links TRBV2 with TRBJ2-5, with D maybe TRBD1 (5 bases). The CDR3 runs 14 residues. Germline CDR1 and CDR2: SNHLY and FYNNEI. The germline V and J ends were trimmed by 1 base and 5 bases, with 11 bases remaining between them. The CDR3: CASSEVAGWETQYF. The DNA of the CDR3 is TGTGCCAGCAGTGAAGTCGCAGGGTGGGAGACCCAGTACTTC.

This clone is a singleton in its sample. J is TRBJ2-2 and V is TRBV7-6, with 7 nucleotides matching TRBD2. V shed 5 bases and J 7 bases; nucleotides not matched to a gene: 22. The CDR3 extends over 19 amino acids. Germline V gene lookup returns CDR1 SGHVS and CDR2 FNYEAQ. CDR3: CASSVLGGSGRYGNGELFF. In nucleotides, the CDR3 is TGTGCCAGCAGCGTCCTGGGGGGGTCCGGAAGGTATGGGAACGGGGAGCTGTTTTTT.

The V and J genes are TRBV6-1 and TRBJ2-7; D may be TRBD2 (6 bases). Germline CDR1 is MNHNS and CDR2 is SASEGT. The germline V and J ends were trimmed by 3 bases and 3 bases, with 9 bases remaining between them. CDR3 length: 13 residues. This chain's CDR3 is CASSDGRDYEQYF. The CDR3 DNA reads TGTGCCAGCAGTGATGGGCGGGACTACGAGCAGTACTTC.

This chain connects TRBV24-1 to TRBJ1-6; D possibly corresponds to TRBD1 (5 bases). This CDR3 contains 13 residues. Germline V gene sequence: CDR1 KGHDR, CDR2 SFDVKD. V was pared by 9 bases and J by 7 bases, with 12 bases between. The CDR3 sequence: CATEAGNNSPLHF. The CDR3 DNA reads TGTGCCACCGAGGCAGGGAACAATTCACCCCTCCACTTT.

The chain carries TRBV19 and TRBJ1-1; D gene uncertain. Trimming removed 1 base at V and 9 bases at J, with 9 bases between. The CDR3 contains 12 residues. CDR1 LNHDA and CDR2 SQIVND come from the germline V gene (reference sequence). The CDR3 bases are TGTGCCAGTAGTATAGGGAGAGGCAAAGCTTTCTTT. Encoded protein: CASSIGRGKAFF.

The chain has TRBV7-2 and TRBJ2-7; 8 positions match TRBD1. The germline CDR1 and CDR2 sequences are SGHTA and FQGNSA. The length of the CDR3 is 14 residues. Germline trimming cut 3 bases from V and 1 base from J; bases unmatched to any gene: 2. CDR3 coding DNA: TGTGCCAGCAGCTTCAGGGGGCTTTCCTACGAGCAGTACTTC. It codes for CASSFRGLSYEQYF.

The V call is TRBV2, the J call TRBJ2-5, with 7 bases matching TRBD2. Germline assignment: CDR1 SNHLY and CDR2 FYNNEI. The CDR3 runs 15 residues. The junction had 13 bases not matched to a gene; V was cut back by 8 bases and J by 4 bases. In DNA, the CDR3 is TGTGCCAGCCTTGGGGCGGGGGAAGGGCGAGAGACCCAGTACTTC. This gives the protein CASLGAGEGRETQYF.

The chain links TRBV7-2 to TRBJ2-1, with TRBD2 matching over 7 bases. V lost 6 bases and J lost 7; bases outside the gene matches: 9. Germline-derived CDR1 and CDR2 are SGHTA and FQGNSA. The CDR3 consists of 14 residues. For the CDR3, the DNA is TGTGCCAGCAGAAAACCGGCTAGCGGAAATGAGCAGTTCTTC. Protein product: CASRKPASGNEQFF.

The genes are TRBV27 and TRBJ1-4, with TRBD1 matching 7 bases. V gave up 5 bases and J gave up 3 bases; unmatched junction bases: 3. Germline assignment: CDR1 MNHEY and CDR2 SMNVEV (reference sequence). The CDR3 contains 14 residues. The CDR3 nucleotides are TGTGCCAGCAGTGAGAGGGGGCCTAATGAAAAACTGTTTTTT. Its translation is CASSERGPNEKLFF.

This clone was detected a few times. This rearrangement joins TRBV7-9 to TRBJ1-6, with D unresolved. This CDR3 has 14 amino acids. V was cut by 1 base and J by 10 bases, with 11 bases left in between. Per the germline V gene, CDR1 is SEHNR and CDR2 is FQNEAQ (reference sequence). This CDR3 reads CASSLDVRPSPLHF. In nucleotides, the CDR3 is TGTGCCAGCAGCTTAGACGTCAGGCCCTCACCCCTCCACTTT. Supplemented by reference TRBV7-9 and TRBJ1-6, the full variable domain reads DTGVSQNPRHKITKRGQNVTFRCDPISEHNRLYWYRQTLGQGPEFLTYFQNEAQLEKSRLLSDRFSAERPKGSFSTLEIQRTEQGDSAMYLCASSLDVRPSPLHFGNGTRLTVT.

CDR3 in DNA: TGTGCCAGCAGTGAATTGGGTTTGGGAGGGGGCCAAGAGACCCAGTACTTC. Translation: CASSELGLGGGQETQYF. The rearrangement uses TRBV6-1 and TRBJ2-5, with TRBD2 as a possible D gene (7 bases). Per germline, CDR1 MNHNS and CDR2 SASEGT. Trimming removed 2 bases from V and 1 base from J, with 17 bases in between. The CDR3 is 17 amino acids.